The 21 T cell receptor beta chains given below trace back to one sample, sequenced in a study of CD4 T cells in relation to SARS-CoV-2 and coronaviruses. Clones were sequenced by immunoSEQ multiplex PCR, and TCRdb holds only the in-frame ones, with some missing. The top ten hold roughly 20% of the sample, which has some 38,000 clones, roughly 80% seen once. Which antigens these TCRs recognize remains unknown. The sample comprised memory CD4+ T cells from PBMCs, cultured in vitro. These TCRs come from an adult with COVID-19.

The chain joins TRBV21-1 to TRBJ1-5. TRBV21-1 is a recognized pseudogene. The CDR3 has 20 residues. Written as DNA, the CDR3 is TGTGCCAGCAGCAAAGGCGGTGTGCCACCGGATCGGAATTGCAATCAGCCCCAGCATTTT. This codes for CASSKGGVPPDRNCNQPQHF.

In its sample, this clone was seen once. Here the CDR3 DNA reads TGTGCCAGCAGCGGGGACACAGATACGCAGTATTTT. Amino acids: CASSGDTDTQYF. The chain links TRBV7-9 to TRBJ2-3; D is unclear. Germline CDR1 and CDR2: SEHNR and FQNEAQ (reference sequence). CDR3 length equals 12 residues. V lost 5 bases and J lost 2, with 5 bases in between.

The V and J genes are TRBV7-2 and TRBJ2-1; possible D gene TRBD2, 6 bases. V lost 4 bases, J lost 6 bases, and 16 bases lay in between. This CDR3 is 15 amino acids long. Germline CDR1 is SGHTA and CDR2 is FQGNSA. CDR3 loop: CASSSVGGTGNEQFF. The DNA for the CDR3 is TGTGCCAGCAGCTCCGTGGGGGGAACCGGCAATGAGCAGTTCTTC. Filled out from reference TRBV7-2 and TRBJ2-1, the complete variable domain reads GAGVSQSPSNKVTEKGKDVELRCDPISGHTALYWYRQSLGQGLEFLIYFQGNSAPDKSGLPSDRFSAERTGGSVSTLTIQRTQQEDSAVYLCASSSVGGTGNEQFFGPGTRLTVL.

The genes are TRBV28 and TRBJ2-7, with TRBD1 matching 11 bases. Trimming took 3 bases from V and 3 from J; bases not matched to a gene: 4. The CDR3 consists of 15 residues. Germline CDR1 reads MDHEN; CDR2 reads SYDVKM. The CDR3 nucleotides read TGTGCCAGCAGTTTTTTAGGGACAGGGGGCTACGAGCAGTACTTC. Translation gives CASSFLGTGGYEQYF.

The gene calls are TRBV7-8 and TRBJ2-5, with D perhaps TRBD1 (5 bases). V lost 0 bases and J lost 5, with 19 bases in between. Germline CDR1 and CDR2: SGHVS and FQNEAQ. This CDR3 region has 17 residues. This chain's CDR3 is CASSLALQVTTGETQYF. The DNA for the CDR3 is TGTGCCAGCAGCTTAGCCTTACAGGTTACCACCGGCGAGACCCAGTACTTC.

The gene calls are TRBV30 and TRBJ1-2, with D unresolved. The CDR3 is 13 amino acids. The germline V gene encodes CDR1 GTSNPN and CDR2 SVGIG (reference sequence). The V end lost 2 bases, the J end lost 4 bases, and 11 bases lay between the germline ends. Here the CDR3 DNA reads TGTGCCTGGAGTCCCGGACGTGTCTATGGCTACACCTTC. It translates to CAWSPGRVYGYTF. The full variable domain, rest sourced from reference TRBV30 and TRBJ1-2, is SQTIHQWPATLVQPVGSPLSLECTVEGTSNPNLYWYRQAAGRGLQLLFYSVGIGQISSEVPQNLSASRPQDRQFILSSKKLLLSDSGFYLCAWSPGRVYGYTFGSGTRLTVV.

The J gene is TRBJ2-3, the V gene TRBV3-1 (or the pseudogene TRBV3-2); D ambiguous. The germline gives CDR1 LGHDT, CDR2 YNNKEL (reference sequence). Between the trimmed V and J ends, which lost 0 bases and 11 bases, there was a span of 12 bases. The CDR3 has 13 residues. In nucleotides, the CDR3 is TGTGCCAGCAGCCAAGACAGCGTTCGAAAGCAGTATTTT. Its translation is CASSQDSVRKQYF.

The J gene is TRBJ2-5, the V gene TRBV24-1; D is uncertain. Deletions cut 0 bases from V and 1 base from J, with 11 bases between. Germline V gene sequence: CDR1 KGHDR, CDR2 SFDVKD. This CDR3 contains 16 residues. This CDR3 reads CATSDLQVMGQETQYF. The CDR3 DNA is TGTGCCACCAGTGATTTGCAGGTTATGGGCCAAGAGACCCAGTACTTC.

The chain combines TRBV25-1 with TRBJ1-6; D might be TRBD1 (5 bases). The germline V gene encodes CDR1 MGHDK and CDR2 SYGVNS. The V end was cut by 1 base, the J end by 9 bases, with 19 bases between. The CDR3 is made up of 17 amino acids. For the CDR3, the DNA is TGTGCCAGCAGTGAATCGGGGACTTCTTTATCAGGTTCACCCCTCCACTTT. Protein product: CASSESGTSLSGSPLHF.

A single count supports this clone. CDR3 residues: CASRIAGDHNEQFF. The CDR3 bases are TGTGCCAGCAGAATAGCGGGAGATCACAATGAGCAGTTCTTC. The rearrangement joins TRBV2 to TRBJ2-1; 9 nucleotides align to TRBD2. Unmatched junction bases numbered 5, after V lost 6 bases and J lost 5 bases. The germline V gene has CDR1 SNHLY and CDR2 FYNNEI. The CDR3 is made up of 14 amino acids.

The chain employs TRBV6-4 and TRBJ2-1, with D possibly being TRBD2 (6 bases). The CDR3 extends over 15 amino acids. The germline CDR1 and CDR2 sequences are MRHNA and SNTAGT. V was pared by 0 bases and J by 8 bases, with 14 bases between. This chain's CDR3 is CASSDSEDGGDEQFF. CDR3 DNA sequence: TGTGCCAGCAGTGACTCAGAGGACGGCGGGGATGAGCAGTTCTTC.

J is TRBJ1-1 and V is TRBV4-3, with TRBD1 as a possible D gene (6 bases). Trimming took 0 bases from V and 11 from J, leaving 13 bases between them. This CDR3 has 13 amino acids. CDR1 is LGHNA and CDR2 is YSLEER in the germline V gene. The CDR3 nucleotides are TGCGCCAGCAGCCAAGACCCCCGAGGGGGGGCTTTCTTT. Its translation: CASSQDPRGGAFF.

A few counts support this clone. This chain uses TRBV2 with TRBJ1-4; D might be TRBD1 (6 bases). Trimming pared 4 bases from V and 13 bases from J, leaving 19 bases between. This CDR3 has 14 amino acids. The V gene's germline CDR1 is SNHLY and CDR2 FYNNEI. Here the CDR3 DNA reads TGTGCCAGCAGTGCCGTTCTCGGGACAACTGGACTGTTTTTT. Translation: CASSAVLGTTGLFF.

V usage is TRBV27 and J usage is TRBJ2-5; 7 nucleotides align to TRBD1. CDR1 MNHEY and CDR2 SMNVEV come from the germline V gene (reference sequence). This CDR3 has 14 residues. The trim removed 5 bases at V and 9 bases at J, leaving 12 bases unmatched. CDR3: CASSPTYADRAQYF. The CDR3 DNA is TGTGCCAGCAGTCCGACGTACGCCGACAGGGCCCAGTACTTC.

V and J are TRBV28 and TRBJ1-4; D uncertain. This CDR3 contains 15 residues. Trimming took 3 bases from V and 0 from J, leaving 8 bases between them. Germline V gene data show CDR1 as MDHEN and CDR2 as SYDVKM. The CDR3 DNA is TGTGCCAGCAGTTTTAAGGGAGCAACTAATGAAAAACTGTTTTTT. Translated, it gives CASSFKGATNEKLFF.

The chain recombines TRBV10-3 with TRBJ2-7, with D perhaps matching TRBD2 (6 bases). The CDR3 is 14 amino acids. The ends were cut back, 5 bases at V and 5 bases at J, with 16 bases in the middle. CDR1 ENHRY and CDR2 SYGVKD come from the germline V gene. The chain's CDR3 is CAISTGTRFDEQYF. CDR3 in DNA: TGTGCCATCAGTACCGGGACTCGGTTTGACGAGCAGTACTTC.

This chain links TRBV10-3 with TRBJ1-6; the match to TRBD1 covers 7 bases. CDR1 and CDR2 from the germline V gene are ENHRY and SYGVKD. This CDR3 is 16 amino acids long. V shed 6 bases and J 5 bases; nucleotides not matched to a gene: 10. The CDR3 reads CAISFTDRKNNSPLHF. CDR3 DNA: TGTGCCATCAGCTTCACGGACAGGAAGAATAATTCACCCCTCCACTTT.

V and J are TRBV11-2 and TRBJ2-7, with TRBD2 matching 10 bases. The CDR3 loop spans 15 amino acids. Trimming removed 3 bases from V and 0 bases from J; junction bases left unmatched: 2. Germline CDR1 is SGHAT and CDR2 is FQNNGV. The DNA of the CDR3 is TGTGCCAGCAGCTTTACTAGCGGGGACTCCTACGAGCAGTACTTC. Protein product: CASSFTSGDSYEQYF.

The chain joins TRBV5-4 to TRBJ2-3; 14 bases are shared with TRBD2. The germline V gene encodes CDR1 SGHNT and CDR2 YYREEE (reference sequence). J was trimmed by 4 bases and V by 1 base; bases with no gene match: 2. The length of the CDR3 is 16 residues. CDR3 region: CASSLKGLAGADTQYF. CDR3 DNA: TGTGCCAGCAGCTTGAAGGGACTAGCGGGAGCAGATACGCAGTATTTT.

The chain has TRBV24-1 and TRBJ2-3, with TRBD2 identical over 9 bases. Trimming removed 5 bases from V and 5 bases from J; junction bases left unmatched: 7. The CDR3 extends over 15 amino acids. The V gene's germline CDR1 is KGHDR and CDR2 SFDVKD. As DNA, the CDR3 is TGTGCCACCAGTGGGGGACGACTAGCGGTAGATACGCAGTATTTT. Translated, it gives CATSGGRLAVDTQYF.

This clone was found a few times. The CDR3 DNA reads TGTGCCACCAGCAGAACCACAGGGATCGGTTCACCCCTCCACTTT. Its translation: CATSRTTGIGSPLHF. The chain joins TRBV15 to TRBJ1-6; weak D call: TRBD1 (6 bases). The CDR3 spans 15 residues. Germline V lookup: CDR1 LNHNV, CDR2 YYDKDF (reference sequence). The V and J ends lost 2 bases and 9 bases respectively, with 14 bases between them.